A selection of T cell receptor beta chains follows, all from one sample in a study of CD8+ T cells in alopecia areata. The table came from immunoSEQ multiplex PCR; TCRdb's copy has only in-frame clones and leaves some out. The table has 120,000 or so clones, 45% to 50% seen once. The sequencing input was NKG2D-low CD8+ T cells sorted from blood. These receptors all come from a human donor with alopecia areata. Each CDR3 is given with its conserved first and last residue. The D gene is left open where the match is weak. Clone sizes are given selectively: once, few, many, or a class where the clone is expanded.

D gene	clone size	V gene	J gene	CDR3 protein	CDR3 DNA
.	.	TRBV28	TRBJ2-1	CASSLGPARNEQFF	TGTGCCAGCAGTTTAGGGCCAGCACGCAATGAGCAGTTCTTC
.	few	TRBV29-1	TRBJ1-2	CSVPHEGYTF	TGCAGCGTCCCCCACGAGGGCTACACCTTC
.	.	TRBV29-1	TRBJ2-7	CSVWTESYEQYF	TGCAGCGTTTGGACAGAGTCTTACGAGCAGTACTTC
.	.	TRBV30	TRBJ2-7	CAWNRDVYEQYF	TGTGCCTGGAACCGGGACGTTTACGAGCAGTACTTC
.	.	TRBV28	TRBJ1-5	CASTSLRDGNQPQHF	TGTGCCAGCACCTCCCTTCGGGACGGCAATCAGCCCCAGCATTTT
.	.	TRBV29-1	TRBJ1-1	CSVQGDEAFF	TGCAGCGTACAGGGCGATGAAGCTTTCTTT
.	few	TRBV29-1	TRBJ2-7	CSVEDGTRYEQYF	TGCAGCGTTGAAGACGGGACCCGCTACGAGCAGTACTTC
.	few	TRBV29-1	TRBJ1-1	CSVEARRGTLTEAFF	TGCAGCGTTGAAGCCCGGAGAGGGACACTCACTGAAGCTTTCTTT
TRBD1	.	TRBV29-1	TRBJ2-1	CSVDYRRGSYNEQFF	TGCAGCGTTGACTACCGCAGGGGGTCCTACAATGAGCAGTTCTTC
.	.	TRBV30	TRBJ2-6	CAWSEVDISGANVLTF	TGTGCCTGGAGTGAGGTTGACATCTCTGGGGCCAACGTCCTGACTTTC
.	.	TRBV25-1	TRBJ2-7	CASSRTYEQYF	TGTGCCAGCAGTCGAACCTACGAGCAGTACTTC
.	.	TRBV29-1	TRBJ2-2	CSVPTRSGELFF	TGCAGCGTCCCTACAAGATCCGGGGAGCTGTTTTTT
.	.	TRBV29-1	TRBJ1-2	CSVEEYNYGYTF	TGCAGCGTTGAGGAGTATAACTATGGCTACACCTTC
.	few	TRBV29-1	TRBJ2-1	CSVEDWGESNEQFF	TGCAGCGTTGAAGATTGGGGGGAGTCCAATGAGCAGTTCTTC
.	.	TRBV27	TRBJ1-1	CASSLKPGRETEAFF	TGTGCCAGCAGTTTGAAACCGGGGAGGGAGACTGAAGCTTTCTTT
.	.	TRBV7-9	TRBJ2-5	CASSKNMADEETQYF	TGTGCCAGCAGCAAGAACATGGCCGACGAAGAGACCCAGTACTTC
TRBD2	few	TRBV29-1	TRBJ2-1	CSAPLAGMVNEQFF	TGCAGCGCGCCACTAGCGGGGATGGTGAATGAGCAGTTCTTC
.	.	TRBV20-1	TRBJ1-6	CSAPSEGPLHF	TGCAGTGCCCCGTCCGAGGGACCCCTCCACTTT
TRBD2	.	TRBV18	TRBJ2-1	CASSGTSGISYNEQFF	TGTGCCAGCTCAGGGACTAGCGGGATCTCCTACAATGAGCAGTTCTTC
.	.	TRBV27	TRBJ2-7	CASSKDASYEQYF	TGTGCCAGCAGTAAAGACGCATCCTACGAGCAGTACTTC
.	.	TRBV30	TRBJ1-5	CAWSVRGYGQPQHF	TGTGCCTGGAGTGTACGAGGGTATGGTCAGCCCCAGCATTTT
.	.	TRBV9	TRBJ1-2	CASSPNDYGYTF	TGTGCCAGCAGCCCGAATGACTATGGCTACACCTTC
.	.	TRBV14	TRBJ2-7	CASSHDYEQYF	TGTGCCAGCAGCCATGACTACGAGCAGTACTTC
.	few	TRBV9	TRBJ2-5	CASSVEGETQYF	TGTGCCAGCAGCGTAGAAGGGGAGACCCAGTACTTC
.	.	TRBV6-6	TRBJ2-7	CASRLGLAELYF	TGTGCCAGCAGATTGGGCCTAGCAGAGCTGTACTTC
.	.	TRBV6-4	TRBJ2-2	CASRQGSDTGELFF	TGTGCCAGCAGGCAGGGATCGGACACCGGGGAGCTGTTTTTT
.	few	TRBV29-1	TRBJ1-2	CSVAAGGKEGYTF	TGCAGCGTTGCTGCGGGGGGGAAAGAAGGCTACACCTTC
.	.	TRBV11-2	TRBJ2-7	CASSPSDEGGQYF	TGTGCCAGCAGCCCCTCGGACGAAGGCGGGCAGTACTTC
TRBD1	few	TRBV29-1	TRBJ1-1	CSVWHSGQGRMNTEAFF	TGCAGCGTGTGGCACTCGGGACAGGGGCGAATGAACACTGAAGCTTTCTTT